This T cell receptor beta chain was captured by sequencing in a study of shared clonotypes between healthy human individuals. Study-level background: Per donor, CD8 memory used one plate, CD8 naive used two, CD4 memory used three and CD4 naive used three.

Losses at the gene ends were 5 bases for V and 1 base for J; bases not matched to a gene: 7. The germline gives CDR1 SGDLS, CDR2 YYNGEE. The CDR3 is 15 residues long. The assay was immunoSEQ multiplex PCR, and TCRdb's table has in-frame clones only and misses some. This sample yields about 1.5 million clones, of which around 97% are seen a single time; 0.95% to 1.5% belongs to the top ten. Memory CD4+ cells were the fraction left after CD45RA+ naive selection. Sequenced material: naive CD4+ T cells sorted from blood. Subset described: CD45RA+ positively selected. The chain recombines TRBV9 with TRBJ2-3, with 7 bases fitting TRBD2. This sequence was found in a man aged 25 to 45 in good health. This CDR3 is CASRRAGSGTDTQYF. The DNA of the CDR3 is TGTGCCAGCAGGAGAGCGGGATCTGGCACAGATACGCAGTATTTT.